The rows below give T cell receptor beta chains drawn from one sample of a study of identifying expanded T cells in peripheral blood. The protocol was immunoSEQ multiplex PCR, while the TCRdb copy is restricted to in-frame clones and leaves out a portion. The sample includes about 110,000 clones, about 89% seen only once; the top ten take approximately 16%. What was sequenced was blood. Receptors were obtained from a person aged 18-70 years in good health. The CDR3 runs from the conserved cysteine through the conserved F or W. Fields, in order: clone size, J gene, V gene, CDR3 protein. Clone size is given for some rows only: seen once, a few or many times, or a class if the clone is expanded.

>.|TRBJ2-5|TRBV4-3
CASSQGLAYQETQYF
>.|TRBJ2-7|TRBV5-1
CASSSRPTGFSYEQYF
>few|TRBJ2-6|TRBV6-6
CASSPPGGSTNVLTF
>.|TRBJ1-1|TRBV6-5
CASSYNGAFGNTEAFF
>.|TRBJ1-3|TRBV7-9
CASSFTGGDTIYF
>.|TRBJ2-3|TRBV5-8
CASSSQGKGPDTQYF
>.|TRBJ2-1|TRBV7-2
CASSLTSAYNEQFF
>.|TRBJ1-3|TRBV19
CASSSTGSGNTIYF
>.|TRBJ2-3|TRBV2
CASRTDGELGSTDTQYF
>once|TRBJ1-6|TRBV27
CASSLIAWDRGPNSPLHF
>.|TRBJ1-3|TRBV9
CASSVDRTGAGNTIYF
>.|TRBJ2-7|TRBV6-5
CASSYATGVEQYF
>.|TRBJ1-6|TRBV6-5
CAANLRLGLNSPLHF
>.|TRBJ2-5|TRBV11-2
CASSFNAETQYF
>.|TRBJ1-1|TRBV5-1
CASGWDPSRMNTEAFF
>.|TRBJ1-4|TRBV27
CASREQGVTTNEKLFF
>.|TRBJ1-2|TRBV19
CASSYTRGLEYGYTF
>.|TRBJ2-5|TRBV4-2
CASSQASWVGRGIPGGQETQYF
>.|TRBJ1-5|TRBV2
CASNNQGLSNQPQHF
>.|TRBJ1-5|TRBV19
CASSTWDSRGDQPQHF
>.|TRBJ1-5|TRBV19
CASRRGLILGNQPQHF
>.|TRBJ2-6|TRBV21-1
CASSTADRGGSGVGSGANVLTF